Listed below are T cell receptor beta chains from one sample, sequenced in a study of T cells in Graves' hyperthyroidism and ophthalmopathy. Using its own MiXCR run on the multiplex PCR reads, TCRdb lists one record per CDR3 protein. The top ten clones hold around 23% of a sample with hundreds of thousands of distinct CDR3 sequences, about 15% of them seen once. Sequenced material: blood. The receptors were sampled from a woman in her thirties with Graves' hyperthyroidism. The CDR3 runs from the conserved cysteine through the conserved F or W. D genes are given only for firm matches. Size values are once, few and many counts, or a class for expanded clones, and some rows have none.

v_call	j_call	clone_size	d_call	cdr3_aa	cdr3_nt
TRBV12-3/TRBV12-4	TRBJ1-5	many	-	CASSRAASNQPQHF	TGTGCCAGCAGCCGTGCAGCTAGCAATCAGCCCCAGCATTTT
TRBV10-1	TRBJ2-1	few	-	CASSVLADNEQFF	TGCGCCAGCAGTGTTTTAGCGGACAATGAGCAGTTCTTC
TRBV30	TRBJ1-4	many	TRBD1	CASQGVWGEKLFF	TGTGCCTCCCAGGGGGTTTGGGGTGAAAAACTGTTTTTT
TRBV6-2/TRBV6-3	TRBJ2-7	-	-	CASSAGLPYERYF	TGTGCCAGCAGTGCGGGACTGCCCTACGAGCGGTACTTC
TRBV5-8	TRBJ2-7	-	TRBD2	CASSGAPGLTSYEQYF	TGTGCCAGCAGCGGAGCCCCGGGACTAACATCATACGAGCAGTACTTC
TRBV2	TRBJ2-1	many	TRBD2	CASRAGTSGLYEQFF	TGTGCCAGCAGGGCCGGGACTAGCGGGTTGTATGAGCAGTTCTTC
TRBV11-2	TRBJ2-1	few	-	CASSSANEQFF	TGTGCCAGCAGCTCCGCGAATGAGCAGTTCTTC
TRBV20-1	TRBJ2-1	-	-	CSARDPDTQNEQFF	TGCAGTGCTAGAGACCCGGACACACAGAATGAGCAGTTCTTC
TRBV20-1	TRBJ2-4	-	-	CSALPGHTTKNIQYF	TGCAGTGCTCTCCCGGGACATACGACCAAAAACATTCAGTACTTC
TRBV30	TRBJ1-2	many	TRBD1	CAWSGDRGYTF	TGTGCCTGGAGCGGGGACAGGGGCTACACCTTC
TRBV20-1	TRBJ2-7	many	-	CSARSLGSSYEQYF	TGCAGTGCTAGATCCTTGGGAAGCTCCTACGAGCAGTACTTC
TRBV5-1	TRBJ2-7	many	-	CASSLVGVYEQYF	TGCGCCAGCAGCTTGGTAGGGGTCTACGAGCAGTACTTC
TRBV7-6	TRBJ2-7	-	TRBD2	CASSLLAGVPYEQYF	TGTGCCAGCAGCCTGCTAGCGGGAGTACCCTACGAGCAGTACTTC
TRBV11-3	TRBJ2-7	many	-	CASSQRQGTLAARAYEQYF	TGTGCCAGCAGCCAACGACAGGGCACCCTAGCGGCAAGGGCGTACGAGCAGTACTTC
TRBV5-4	TRBJ2-5	-	TRBD2	CASSFLAGVGLETQYF	TGTGCCAGCAGCTTTCTAGCGGGAGTAGGATTGGAGACCCAGTACTTC
TRBV10-3	TRBJ2-7	many	TRBD1	CAAQDRDSYEQYF	TGTGCCGCCCAAGACAGGGACTCCTACGAGCAGTACTTC
TRBV28	TRBJ1-4	-	-	CASSFRGGDEKLFF	TGTGCCAGCAGTTTCCGGGGGGGGGATGAAAAACTGTTTTTT
TRBV12-3/TRBV12-4	TRBJ2-1	-	TRBD2	CASSTSGSVPGSNEQFF	TGTGCCAGCAGCACTAGCGGGAGTGTTCCAGGCTCCAATGAGCAGTTCTTC
TRBV5-1	TRBJ2-5	many	-	CASSLLMGGETQYF	TGCGCCAGCAGCTTGTTGATGGGTGGGGAGACCCAGTACTTC
TRBV11-2	TRBJ2-7	-	-	CASSFSGAPYEQYF	TGTGCCAGCAGCTTCTCCGGGGCCCCCTACGAGCAGTACTTC
TRBV4-1	TRBJ2-7	-	TRBD2	CASSRGLLAGGPSSYEQYF	TGCGCCAGCAGCCGAGGTTTGCTAGCGGGAGGACCTAGCTCCTACGAGCAGTACTTC
TRBV4-1	TRBJ2-3	-	TRBD1	CASSRLPGQGTDTQYF	TGCGCCAGCAGCCGATTACCGGGACAGGGCACAGATACGCAGTATTTT
TRBV7-8	TRBJ2-1	many	TRBD2	CASRSSGQPPNEQFF	TGTGCCAGCAGGAGTAGCGGGCAGCCTCCCAATGAGCAGTTCTTC
TRBV18	TRBJ2-2	few	-	CASSPARGRTGELFF	TGTGCCAGCTCACCAGCTAGAGGGCGGACCGGGGAGCTGTTTTTT
TRBV28	TRBJ2-1	many	TRBD2	CASKGAGVMSEQFF	TGTGCCAGCAAGGGCGCGGGGGTTATGAGTGAGCAGTTCTTC
TRBV2	TRBJ2-7	many	TRBD1	CASMERTGTYEQYF	TGTGCCAGCATGGAGAGGACAGGGACCTACGAGCAGTACTTC
TRBV18	TRBJ2-3	-	-	CASSPRGAADTQYF	TGTGCCAGCTCACCGCGTGGTGCGGCAGATACGCAGTATTTT
TRBV7-9	TRBJ2-1	many	-	CASSLVGAASYNEQFF	TGTGCCAGCAGCCTGGTGGGAGCGGCATCCTACAATGAGCAGTTCTTC
TRBV6-1	TRBJ1-4	many	-	CASSRDGTEFNEKLFF	TGTGCCAGCAGCCGGGACGGAACCGAGTTTAATGAAAAACTGTTTTTT
TRBV2	TRBJ2-3	many	TRBD2	CASTRASGITDTQYF	TGTGCCAGTACTAGAGCTAGCGGAATCACAGATACGCAGTATTTT
TRBV3-1	TRBJ2-1	many	TRBD2	CASSQDGIAGTPDEQFF	TGTGCCAGCAGCCAAGATGGGATAGCGGGAACCCCGGATGAGCAGTTCTTC
TRBV7-3	TRBJ2-5	many	-	CASSLTGGARETQYF	TGTGCCAGCAGCTTAACGGGAGGAGCGCGGGAGACCCAGTACTTC
TRBV12-3/TRBV12-4	TRBJ1-5	few	-	CATAGSSNQPQHF	TGTGCCACCGCCGGGAGTAGCAATCAGCCCCAGCATTTT
TRBV6-2/TRBV6-3	TRBJ2-7	-	-	CASSYTGSYEQYF	TGTGCCAGCAGTTACACTGGATCCTACGAGCAGTACTTC
TRBV13	TRBJ2-4	many	-	CASSSAQNIQYF	TGTGCCAGCAGCTCAGCCCAAAACATTCAGTACTTC
TRBV7-2	TRBJ1-2	many	-	CASSLGSAGLNYGYTF	TGTGCCAGCAGCTTAGGGTCAGCAGGGTTAAACTATGGCTACACCTTC
TRBV5-8	TRBJ2-1	-	TRBD2	CASSQALSGSSYNEQFF	TGTGCCAGCAGCCAAGCTTTAAGCGGGAGCTCCTACAATGAGCAGTTCTTC
TRBV19	TRBJ2-5	few	-	CASSIDRATETQYF	TGTGCCAGTAGTATAGATCGGGCAACGGAGACCCAGTACTTC
TRBV6-1	TRBJ1-6	many	TRBD1	CASNPRDRGFSPLHF	TGTGCCAGCAACCCCCGGGACAGGGGATTCTCACCCCTCCACTTT
TRBV29-1	TRBJ2-1	-	-	CSVDKVGWGEQFF	TGCAGCGTTGACAAGGTGGGCTGGGGTGAGCAGTTCTTC
TRBV28	TRBJ2-5	many	-	CASIGLGGSRGETQYF	TGTGCCAGCATCGGCCTTGGTGGGAGCCGGGGAGAGACCCAGTACTTC
TRBV6-1	TRBJ2-2	many	TRBD2	CASSGTSGGTNTGELFF	TGTGCCAGCAGCGGGACTAGCGGGGGCACGAACACCGGGGAGCTGTTTTTT
TRBV6-2/TRBV6-3	TRBJ1-1	-	-	CASLSQGNTEAFF	TGTGCCAGCTTGAGCCAGGGGAACACTGAAGCTTTCTTT
TRBV7-7	TRBJ1-5	-	-	CAKETQGNQPQHF	TGTGCTAAGGAGACACAAGGCAATCAGCCCCAGCATTTT
TRBV12-3/TRBV12-4	TRBJ1-3	many	TRBD1	CASRIQGGVGNTIYF	TGTGCCAGCAGGATACAGGGGGGAGTTGGAAACACCATATATTTT
TRBV10-2	TRBJ2-7	-	-	CASKGGSSYEQYF	TGCGCCAGCAAGGGAGGCAGCTCCTACGAGCAGTACTTC
TRBV27	TRBJ2-1	few	TRBD2	CASSRSLAGKYNEQLF	TGTGCCAGCAGTCGGTCACTAGCGGGGAAATACAATGAGCAGCTCTTC
TRBV12-3/TRBV12-4	TRBJ1-1	many	TRBD1	CASSFTGGNTEAFF	TGTGCCAGCAGTTTCACAGGGGGGAACACTGAAGCTTTCTTT
TRBV20-1	TRBJ1-2	-	-	CSARDPTPTATNYGYTF	TGCAGTGCTAGAGACCCCACCCCCACAGCGACTAACTATGGCTACACCTTC
TRBV20-1	TRBJ2-1	-	-	CSAPGSFNEQFF	TGCAGTGCTCCGGGTAGCTTCAATGAGCAGTTCTTC
TRBV11-2	TRBJ2-1	few	-	CASSLDGPLGSVEQFF	TGTGCCAGCAGCTTAGATGGGCCGTTGGGGTCCGTTGAGCAGTTCTTC
TRBV6-1	TRBJ1-4	many	TRBD1	CASRLEGQGGEKLFF	TGTGCCAGCAGATTGGAGGGACAGGGAGGTGAAAAACTGTTTTTT
TRBV28	TRBJ2-3	many	-	CASSLCVSESTDTQYF	TGTGCCAGCAGTTTATGCGTTTCGGAGAGCACAGATACGCAGTATTTT
TRBV27	TRBJ1-1	few	-	CASSPGRRRVNTEAFF	TGTGCCAGCAGTCCAGGGAGGAGGAGGGTGAACACTGAAGCTTTCTTT
TRBV5-1	TRBJ2-1	-	TRBD2	CASRAGEGSYNEQFF	TGCGCCAGCCGAGCGGGAGAAGGCTCCTACAATGAGCAGTTCTTC